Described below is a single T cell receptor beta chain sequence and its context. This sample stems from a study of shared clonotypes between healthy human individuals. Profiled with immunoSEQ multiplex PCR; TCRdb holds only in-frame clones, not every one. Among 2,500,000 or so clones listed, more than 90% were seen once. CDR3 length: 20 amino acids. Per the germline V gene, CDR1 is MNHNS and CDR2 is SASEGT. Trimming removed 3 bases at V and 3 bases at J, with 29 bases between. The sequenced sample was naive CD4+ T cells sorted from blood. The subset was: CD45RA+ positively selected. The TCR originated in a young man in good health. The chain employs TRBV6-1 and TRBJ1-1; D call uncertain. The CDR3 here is CASSDGRRLNGQVRYTEAFF. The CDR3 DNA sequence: TGTGCCAGCAGTGACGGTCGCCGGCTGAACGGGCAGGTACGGTACACTGAAGCTTTCTTT.